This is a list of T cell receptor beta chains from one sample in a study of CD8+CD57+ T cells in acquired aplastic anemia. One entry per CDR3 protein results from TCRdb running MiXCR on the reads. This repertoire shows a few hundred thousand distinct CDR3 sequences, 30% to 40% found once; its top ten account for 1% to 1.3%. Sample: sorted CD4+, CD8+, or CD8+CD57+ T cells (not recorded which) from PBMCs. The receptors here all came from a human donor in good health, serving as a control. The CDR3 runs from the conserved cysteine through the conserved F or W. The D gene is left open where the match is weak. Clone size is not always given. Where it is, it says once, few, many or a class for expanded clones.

cdr3_nt: TGTGCCAGCAGCCCTAGAGGGGAGGAGACCCAGTACTTC
cdr3_aa: CASSPRGEETQYF
clone_size: NA
d_call: NA
v_call: TRBV7-2
j_call: TRBJ2-5

cdr3_nt: TGTGCCAGCAGCAGGCGGGAGATGGATACGCAGTATTTT
cdr3_aa: CASSRREMDTQYF
clone_size: many
d_call: TRBD2
v_call: TRBV7-9
j_call: TRBJ2-3

cdr3_nt: TGTGCCAGCCGACTAGCGGGAAAGATAGGATCCTACGAGCAGTACTTC
cdr3_aa: CASRLAGKIGSYEQYF
clone_size: few
d_call: TRBD2
v_call: TRBV6-1
j_call: TRBJ2-7

cdr3_nt: TGTGCCAGCAGCCCCAAAGACAGGGCGTCTCCGAAAAACTATGGCTACACCTTC
cdr3_aa: CASSPKDRASPKNYGYTF
clone_size: few
d_call: TRBD1
v_call: TRBV11-1
j_call: TRBJ1-2

cdr3_nt: TGTGCCATCAGTGAGTACACCTACGAGCAGTACTTC
cdr3_aa: CAISEYTYEQYF
clone_size: many
d_call: NA
v_call: TRBV10-3
j_call: TRBJ2-7

cdr3_nt: TGTGCCAGTAGGGGATTGGCGAACACTGAAGCTTTCTTT
cdr3_aa: CASRGLANTEAFF
clone_size: NA
d_call: NA
v_call: TRBV19
j_call: TRBJ1-1

cdr3_nt: TGTGCCACCCGGGACCGGACCTACGAGCAGTACTTC
cdr3_aa: CATRDRTYEQYF
clone_size: few
d_call: NA
v_call: TRBV19
j_call: TRBJ2-7

cdr3_nt: TGTGCCAGCAGCTTGAGACAAGAGACCCAGTACTTC
cdr3_aa: CASSLRQETQYF
clone_size: many
d_call: NA
v_call: TRBV18
j_call: TRBJ2-5

cdr3_nt: TGTGCCAGCAGCCAAAATTATGGACAGGGTTATGGCTACACCTTC
cdr3_aa: CASSQNYGQGYGYTF
clone_size: NA
d_call: TRBD1
v_call: TRBV5-6
j_call: TRBJ1-2

cdr3_nt: TGTGCCAGTAGTAAGGCGAATTCACCCCTTCACTTT
cdr3_aa: CASSKANSPLHF
clone_size: NA
d_call: NA
v_call: TRBV19
j_call: TRBJ1-6

cdr3_nt: TGCAGCGTTGTGTCCGGGTTTCAGGACGAGCAGTACTTC
cdr3_aa: CSVVSGFQDEQYF
clone_size: medium-sized
d_call: NA
v_call: TRBV29-1
j_call: TRBJ2-7

cdr3_nt: TGTGCCAGCAGCCGAGGGAACGAGCAGTACTTC
cdr3_aa: CASSRGNEQYF
clone_size: NA
d_call: NA
v_call: TRBV7-9
j_call: TRBJ2-7

cdr3_nt: TGTGCCAGCAGGCTTGGGGGGAGCATGAACACTGAAGCTTTCTTT
cdr3_aa: CASRLGGSMNTEAFF
clone_size: NA
d_call: NA
v_call: TRBV7-2
j_call: TRBJ1-1

cdr3_nt: TGTGCCAGCAGCCAAGATCGGAGGGACTACCGCACAGATACGCAGTATTTT
cdr3_aa: CASSQDRRDYRTDTQYF
clone_size: NA
d_call: TRBD2
v_call: TRBV3-1
j_call: TRBJ2-3

cdr3_nt: TGTGCCAGCTCACCACCTCAGGGGGCAGAAATTGAAGCTTTCTTT
cdr3_aa: CASSPPQGAEIEAFF
clone_size: NA
d_call: TRBD1
v_call: TRBV18
j_call: TRBJ1-1

cdr3_nt: TGCGCCAGCAGTGAGGCGGGTAGCTTCGTTTCCTACGAGCAGTACTTC
cdr3_aa: CASSEAGSFVSYEQYF
clone_size: NA
d_call: NA
v_call: TRBV10-2
j_call: TRBJ2-7

cdr3_nt: TGTGCCAGCAGCTTAACGGCGATCTCCTACAATGAGCAGTTCTTC
cdr3_aa: CASSLTAISYNEQFF
clone_size: many
d_call: NA
v_call: TRBV7-3
j_call: TRBJ2-1

cdr3_nt: TGTGCCAGCAGGGACAGGGGGGGAGGCAATCAGCCCCAGCATTTT
cdr3_aa: CASRDRGGGNQPQHF
clone_size: NA
d_call: TRBD1
v_call: TRBV2
j_call: TRBJ1-5

cdr3_nt: TGTGCCACCAGTGCCCTAGGGGACAGCTACACCGGGGAGCTGTTTTTT
cdr3_aa: CATSALGDSYTGELFF
clone_size: many
d_call: TRBD1
v_call: TRBV24-1
j_call: TRBJ2-2

cdr3_nt: TGTGCCAGTAGTATCGCCGGGGGTAGCAATCAGCCCCAGCATTTT
cdr3_aa: CASSIAGGSNQPQHF
clone_size: many
d_call: NA
v_call: TRBV19
j_call: TRBJ1-5

cdr3_nt: TGCAGTGCCGGCGGGGGCACAACCTACGAGCAGTACTTC
cdr3_aa: CSAGGGTTYEQYF
clone_size: NA
d_call: NA
v_call: TRBV20-1
j_call: TRBJ2-7

cdr3_nt: TGCGCCAGCAGCTACGAGGGGGGCTATGGCTACACCTTC
cdr3_aa: CASSYEGGYGYTF
clone_size: many
d_call: NA
v_call: TRBV5-1
j_call: TRBJ1-2

cdr3_nt: TGTGCCAGCAGTGACCTAGACGATCAGCCCCAGCATTTT
cdr3_aa: CASSDLDDQPQHF
clone_size: NA
d_call: NA
v_call: TRBV19
j_call: TRBJ1-5

cdr3_nt: TGTGCCAGCAGTGAATATCTACGGACAGGGGGTAACTATGGCTACACCTTC
cdr3_aa: CASSEYLRTGGNYGYTF
clone_size: many
d_call: TRBD1
v_call: TRBV2
j_call: TRBJ1-2

cdr3_nt: TGTGCCAGCAGTTACCTGGGACAGCGGGAGCAGTACTTC
cdr3_aa: CASSYLGQREQYF
clone_size: many
d_call: TRBD1
v_call: TRBV6-5
j_call: TRBJ2-7

cdr3_nt: TGTGCCAGCAGTGTTTATGGTCTAGCGGGAGGTAATGAGCAGTTCTTC
cdr3_aa: CASSVYGLAGGNEQFF
clone_size: few
d_call: TRBD2
v_call: TRBV6-4
j_call: TRBJ2-1

cdr3_nt: TGCGCCAGCAGTGAACAGGGGGGCTTCTACGAGCAGTACTTC
cdr3_aa: CASSEQGGFYEQYF
clone_size: NA
d_call: TRBD1
v_call: TRBV10-2
j_call: TRBJ2-7

cdr3_nt: TGTGCCAGCAGACCCACGGGGGTCTACTCCTACGAGCAGTACTTC
cdr3_aa: CASRPTGVYSYEQYF
clone_size: many
d_call: NA
v_call: TRBV2
j_call: TRBJ2-7

cdr3_nt: TGTGCCAGCAACCCTGTGGGGGGTTACACTGAAGCTTTCTTT
cdr3_aa: CASNPVGGYTEAFF
clone_size: once
d_call: NA
v_call: TRBV13
j_call: TRBJ1-1

cdr3_nt: TGTGCCAGCAGCTGGGCGGGGGTGTTAAATCGGCGAGATACGCAGTATTTT
cdr3_aa: CASSWAGVLNRRDTQYF
clone_size: few
d_call: TRBD2
v_call: TRBV5-4
j_call: TRBJ2-3

cdr3_nt: TGCGCCAGCAGCTTGACTCAGGGGAACACTGAAGCTTTCTTT
cdr3_aa: CASSLTQGNTEAFF
clone_size: many
d_call: NA
v_call: TRBV5-1
j_call: TRBJ1-1

cdr3_nt: TGCGCCAGCAGCTTGGAGGGGACACCTGGACTAGCGGGGGTCGGAGAGACCCAGTACTTC
cdr3_aa: CASSLEGTPGLAGVGETQYF
clone_size: NA
d_call: TRBD2
v_call: TRBV5-1
j_call: TRBJ2-5

cdr3_nt: TGTGCCAGCAGCTTAAACCCGGGGATTTTTGATGAGCAGTTCTTC
cdr3_aa: CASSLNPGIFDEQFF
clone_size: few
d_call: NA
v_call: TRBV7-3
j_call: TRBJ2-1

cdr3_nt: TGCGCCAGCAGCCAAGCAAAGGCTGGGAATCAAGAGACCCAGTACTTC
cdr3_aa: CASSQAKAGNQETQYF
clone_size: NA
d_call: NA
v_call: TRBV4-1
j_call: TRBJ2-5

cdr3_nt: TGTGCCAGCAGTTTGACAATTTCACAGGGGGTTTTCCAGGTCGGGCAGCCCCAGCATTTT
cdr3_aa: CASSLTISQGVFQVGQPQHF
clone_size: NA
d_call: TRBD1
v_call: TRBV28
j_call: TRBJ1-5

cdr3_nt: TGTGCCAGCAGGCGGCCTCAGGGAAACACCATATATTTT
cdr3_aa: CASRRPQGNTIYF
clone_size: NA
d_call: NA
v_call: TRBV7-9
j_call: TRBJ1-3

cdr3_nt: TGTGCCAGCAGCTTCCTCTCGGGCAGGTTGAACACTGAAGCTTTCTTT
cdr3_aa: CASSFLSGRLNTEAFF
clone_size: few
d_call: NA
v_call: TRBV5-5
j_call: TRBJ1-1

cdr3_nt: TGTGCCAGCAGCTTTCGATGGACACCGACCACCTACGAGCAGTACTTC
cdr3_aa: CASSFRWTPTTYEQYF
clone_size: many
d_call: NA
v_call: TRBV7-8
j_call: TRBJ2-7

cdr3_nt: TGTGCCACCAGTGACACGTCCGGGACAGACCTCCAAGAGACCCAGTACTTC
cdr3_aa: CATSDTSGTDLQETQYF
clone_size: many
d_call: TRBD1
v_call: TRBV24-1
j_call: TRBJ2-5

cdr3_nt: TGTGCCAGCAGCCGCGGGGGGGCGCTAGAGACCCAGTACTTC
cdr3_aa: CASSRGGALETQYF
clone_size: NA
d_call: TRBD2
v_call: TRBV7-9
j_call: TRBJ2-5

cdr3_nt: TGTGCCACTTCGACGGGACCCCAAGAGACCCAGTACTTC
cdr3_aa: CATSTGPQETQYF
clone_size: few
d_call: NA
v_call: TRBV5-4
j_call: TRBJ2-5

cdr3_nt: TGTGCCAGCAGCTTAGCACAGGGCCCCTCCTACGAGCAGTACTTC
cdr3_aa: CASSLAQGPSYEQYF
clone_size: NA
d_call: NA
v_call: TRBV7-8
j_call: TRBJ2-7

cdr3_nt: TGCAGTGCTAGAGGAACCGGGACTAGCGGGGAGACCCAGTACTTC
cdr3_aa: CSARGTGTSGETQYF
clone_size: NA
d_call: TRBD2
v_call: TRBV20-1
j_call: TRBJ2-5

cdr3_nt: TGTGCCAGCAGCAGGGCTGCTAACACCGGGGAGCTGTTTTTT
cdr3_aa: CASSRAANTGELFF
clone_size: NA
d_call: NA
v_call: TRBV25-1
j_call: TRBJ2-2

cdr3_nt: TGTGCCAGCAGCTATGACCGGACGGTCTCCTACGAGCAGTACTTC
cdr3_aa: CASSYDRTVSYEQYF
clone_size: NA
d_call: NA
v_call: TRBV7-2
j_call: TRBJ2-7

cdr3_nt: TGTGCCATCAGTGAGTCAAGGACAGGGGTTGCCTATGGCTACACCTTC
cdr3_aa: CAISESRTGVAYGYTF
clone_size: NA
d_call: TRBD1
v_call: TRBV10-3
j_call: TRBJ1-2

cdr3_nt: TGTGCTAGTGGTTTGGTAGTGGGGGCGGGTGGCTGCACCTTC
cdr3_aa: CASGLVVGAGGCTF
clone_size: few
d_call: NA
v_call: TRBV12-5
j_call: TRBJ1-2

cdr3_nt: TGCGCCAGCAGCTTCGGACAGGGGGAATATGGCTACACCTTC
cdr3_aa: CASSFGQGEYGYTF
clone_size: NA
d_call: TRBD1
v_call: TRBV5-1
j_call: TRBJ1-2

cdr3_nt: TGTGCCAGCAGCTTCAGCTTTGACACTGAAGCTTTCTTT
cdr3_aa: CASSFSFDTEAFF
clone_size: many
d_call: NA
v_call: TRBV7-9
j_call: TRBJ1-1

cdr3_nt: TGCAGCGTTGAACACAACCAGAAGGATACGCAGTATTTT
cdr3_aa: CSVEHNQKDTQYF
clone_size: NA
d_call: NA
v_call: TRBV29-1
j_call: TRBJ2-3

cdr3_nt: TGCGCCAGCAGCCCTGGGGGTTACACTAATGAAAAACTGTTTTTT
cdr3_aa: CASSPGGYTNEKLFF
clone_size: NA
d_call: NA
v_call: TRBV4-1
j_call: TRBJ1-4

cdr3_nt: TGTGCCAGCAGTGATCCCTCCAGGGGGCTCGGTAATTCACCCCTCCACTTT
cdr3_aa: CASSDPSRGLGNSPLHF
clone_size: NA
d_call: TRBD1
v_call: TRBV2
j_call: TRBJ1-6

cdr3_nt: TGCAGTGCTAAGGGACACCGGGTAGAGCCCCAGCATTTT
cdr3_aa: CSAKGHRVEPQHF
clone_size: many
d_call: NA
v_call: TRBV20-1
j_call: TRBJ1-5

cdr3_nt: TGTGCCAGCAGCCAAGATGGTCTAGCGGGAGGATACAATGAGCAGTTCTTC
cdr3_aa: CASSQDGLAGGYNEQFF
clone_size: NA
d_call: TRBD2
v_call: TRBV4-2
j_call: TRBJ2-1

cdr3_nt: TGTGCCACCAGCAGAGGGTGGACTGACTCCAATCAGCCCCAGCATTTT
cdr3_aa: CATSRGWTDSNQPQHF
clone_size: many
d_call: NA
v_call: TRBV15
j_call: TRBJ1-5